This T cell receptor beta chain was recovered during a study of T-cell reconstitution after alpha-beta-depleted transplantation in children. Study conclusions and caveats: Alpha-beta T cells present about two months after transplant were reported to originate from several hundred expanded graft clones.

CDR1 KGHDR and CDR2 SFDVKD come from the germline V gene. The CDR3 length is 16 residues. With V trimmed by 3 bases and J by 5 bases, 8 bases remained unmatched. This clonotype was recorded a few times. Its antigen remains unknown. Unique molecular identifiers were built into the TCRbeta library. From the PCR reads, TCRdb called clonotypes with MiXCR, one entry per CDR3 protein. Seen here are about 980,000 distinct CDR3 sequences, about 26% observed once, and the top ten hold approximately 30%. The TCR sequence derives from a boy under two years old who had a stem cell transplant for SCID, so the T cells may come from the graft donor. The chain recombines TRBV24-1 with TRBJ2-3, with TRBD1 identical over 9 bases. This specimen consisted of PBMCs, mostly from graft donor cells, obtained 360 days after TCRalphabeta/CD19-depleted stem cell transplant. The CDR3 nucleotides are TGTGCCACCAGTGATGCGGGACAGGGTAGGGGAGATACGCAGTATTTT. Its translation is CATSDAGQGRGDTQYF.